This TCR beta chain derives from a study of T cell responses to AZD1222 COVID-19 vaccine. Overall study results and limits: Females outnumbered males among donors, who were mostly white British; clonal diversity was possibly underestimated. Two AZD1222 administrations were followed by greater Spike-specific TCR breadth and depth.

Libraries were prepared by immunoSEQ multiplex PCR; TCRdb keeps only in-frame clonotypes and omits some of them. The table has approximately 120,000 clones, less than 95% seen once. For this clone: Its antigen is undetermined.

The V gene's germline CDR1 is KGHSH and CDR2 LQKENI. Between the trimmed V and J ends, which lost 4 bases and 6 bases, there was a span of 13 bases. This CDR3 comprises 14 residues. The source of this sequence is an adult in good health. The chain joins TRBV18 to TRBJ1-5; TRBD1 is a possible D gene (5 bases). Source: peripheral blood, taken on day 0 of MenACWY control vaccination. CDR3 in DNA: TGTGCCAGCTCACAAGGCAGGGCGGGTCAGCCCCAGCATTTT. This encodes CASSQGRAGQPQHF.